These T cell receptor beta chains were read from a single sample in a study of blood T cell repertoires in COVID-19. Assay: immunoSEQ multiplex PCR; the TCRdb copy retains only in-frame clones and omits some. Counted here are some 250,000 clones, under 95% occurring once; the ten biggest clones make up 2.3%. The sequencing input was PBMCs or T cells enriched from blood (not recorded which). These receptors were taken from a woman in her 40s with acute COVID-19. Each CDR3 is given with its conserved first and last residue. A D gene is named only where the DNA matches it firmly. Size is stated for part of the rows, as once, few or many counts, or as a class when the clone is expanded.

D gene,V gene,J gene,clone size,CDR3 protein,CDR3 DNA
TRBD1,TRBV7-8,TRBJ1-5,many,CASSLDRGYQPQHF,TGTGCCAGCAGCTTGGACAGGGGGTATCAGCCCCAGCATTTT
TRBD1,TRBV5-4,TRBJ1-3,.,CASSSGTGLNTIYF,TGTGCCAGCAGCTCCGGGACAGGGTTAAACACCATATATTTT
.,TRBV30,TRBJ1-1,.,CAWSGGWTEAFF,TGTGCCTGGAGTGGGGGCTGGACTGAAGCTTTCTTT
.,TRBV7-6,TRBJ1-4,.,CASSPKEVRREEEKLFF,TGTGCCAGCAGCCCAAAAGAGGTTCGCAGGGAGGAGGAAAAACTGTTTTTT
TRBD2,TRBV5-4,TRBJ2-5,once,CASSHAGGPGETQYF,TGTGCCAGCAGCCACGCGGGGGGCCCGGGTGAGACCCAGTACTTC
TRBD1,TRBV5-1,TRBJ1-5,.,CASSPDRGDQPQHF,TGCGCCAGCAGCCCGGACAGGGGGGATCAGCCCCAGCATTTT
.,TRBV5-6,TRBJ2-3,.,CASRAWEDTQYF,TGTGCCAGCAGAGCTTGGGAGGATACGCAGTATTTT
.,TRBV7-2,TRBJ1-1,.,CASSWDITEAFF,TGTGCCAGCAGCTGGGACATTACAGAAGCTTTCTTT
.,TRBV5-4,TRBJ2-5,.,CASSFRSRGEETQYF,TGTGCCAGCAGCTTTCGTAGCAGGGGGGAAGAGACCCAGTACTTC
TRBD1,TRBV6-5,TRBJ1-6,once,CASSYRVQGLDSPLHF,TGTGCCAGCAGTTACCGCGTACAGGGGCTAGATTCACCCCTCCACTTT
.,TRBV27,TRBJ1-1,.,CASRPYSNTEAFF,TGTGCCAGCAGGCCCTATTCTAACACTGAAGCTTTCTTT
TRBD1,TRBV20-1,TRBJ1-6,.,CSASIQGKSSPLHF,TGCAGTGCAAGTATACAGGGGAAAAGTTCACCCCTCCACTTT
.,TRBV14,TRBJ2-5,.,CASSQVHRTRETQYF,TGTGCCAGCAGCCAAGTTCACAGGACCCGCGAGACCCAGTACTTC
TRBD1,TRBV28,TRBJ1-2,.,CASSSGQGYGYTF,TGTGCCAGCAGTTCCGGACAGGGCTATGGCTACACCTTC
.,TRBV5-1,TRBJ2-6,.,CASSLAGANVLTF,TGCGCCAGCAGCCTCGCGGGGGCCAACGTCCTGACTTTC
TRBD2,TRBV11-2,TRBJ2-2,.,CASRSLAGGTGELFF,TGTGCCAGCAGGTCCCTAGCGGGGGGAACCGGGGAGCTGTTTTTT
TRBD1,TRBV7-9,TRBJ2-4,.,CASSLVETGVRENIQYF,TGTGCCAGCAGCTTAGTGGAGACAGGGGTCCGCGAAAACATTCAGTACTTC
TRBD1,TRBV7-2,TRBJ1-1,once,CASSSRQGTTEAFF,TGTGCCAGCAGCTCCCGACAGGGCACCACTGAAGCTTTCTTT
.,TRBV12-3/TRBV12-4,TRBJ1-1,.,CATSRGLNTEAFF,TGTGCCACCTCACGGGGATTGAACACTGAAGCTTTCTTT
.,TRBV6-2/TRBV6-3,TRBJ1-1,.,CASSYRGGDTEAFF,TGTGCCAGCAGTTACAGGGGAGGGGACACTGAAGCTTTCTTT
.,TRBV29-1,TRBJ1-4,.,CSVGAQGGILFF,TGCAGCGTTGGGGCCCAGGGCGGAATACTGTTTTTT
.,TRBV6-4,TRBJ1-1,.,CASRHDGAFF,TGTGCCAGCAGACACGACGGGGCTTTCTTT